Listed below are T cell receptor beta chains from one sample, sequenced in a study of regulatory T cells in long-lasting Graves disease. Each CDR3 protein is one row after TCRdb ran MiXCR on the multiplex PCR reads. The table shows about 340,000 distinct CDR3 sequences, with 15% to 20% occurring only once. The source was peripheral blood mononuclear cells (PBMCs), collected when the disease was refractory, from a patient treated with antithyroid drugs. These receptors were collected from a female donor with Graves disease. Each CDR3 is given with its conserved first and last residue. The order of the fields is J gene, D gene, V gene, CDR3 length, clone size, CDR3 DNA, CDR3 protein. The D gene is left open where the match is weak. Only part of the rows carry a size: once, few, many, or a class if the clone is expanded.

J gene: TRBJ1-6
D gene: .
V gene: TRBV12-3/TRBV12-4
CDR3 length: 13
clone size: many
CDR3 DNA: TGTGCCAGCGGCACCGGGGCCCGAGGGCGGCTCCACTTT
CDR3 protein: CASGTGARGRLHF

J gene: TRBJ1-4
D gene: .
V gene: TRBV3-1
CDR3 length: 15
clone size: many
CDR3 DNA: TGTGCCAGCAGCCAAGCGGGACCATATAATGAAAAACTGTTTTTT
CDR3 protein: CASSQAGPYNEKLFF

J gene: TRBJ1-4
D gene: .
V gene: TRBV20-1
CDR3 length: 15
clone size: many
CDR3 DNA: TGCAGTGCTAGACTCCTCGGGACGGCCGGGGAAAAACTGTTTTTT
CDR3 protein: CSARLLGTAGEKLFF

J gene: TRBJ2-7
D gene: .
V gene: TRBV6-2/TRBV6-3
CDR3 length: 15
clone size: few
CDR3 DNA: TGTGCCAGCAGTTCAGTCCTGGAATACTCCTACGAGCAGTACTTC
CDR3 protein: CASSSVLEYSYEQYF

J gene: TRBJ2-3
D gene: TRBD2
V gene: TRBV5-1
CDR3 length: 18
clone size: .
CDR3 DNA: TGCGCCAGCAGCATAGGGCTAGCGGGGGGTATTAGCACAGATACGCAGTATTTT
CDR3 protein: CASSIGLAGGISTDTQYF

J gene: TRBJ2-7
D gene: .
V gene: TRBV20-1
CDR3 length: 13
clone size: .
CDR3 DNA: TGCAGTGCTGGGCTAGCGAGTCCCTACGAGCAGTACTTC
CDR3 protein: CSAGLASPYEQYF

J gene: TRBJ2-7
D gene: .
V gene: TRBV5-1
CDR3 length: 15
clone size: few
CDR3 DNA: TGCGCCAGCAGCTTGTCACGGGGGATCACCTACGAGCAGTACTTC
CDR3 protein: CASSLSRGITYEQYF

J gene: TRBJ2-7
D gene: TRBD2
V gene: TRBV9
CDR3 length: 13
clone size: .
CDR3 DNA: TGTGCCAGCAGCATGACTAGCGGGAGTGTGCAGTACTTC
CDR3 protein: CASSMTSGSVQYF

J gene: TRBJ1-1
D gene: TRBD1
V gene: TRBV11-2
CDR3 length: 12
clone size: many
CDR3 DNA: TGTGCCAGCAAACAGGGGTTCACTGAAGCTTTCTTT
CDR3 protein: CASKQGFTEAFF

J gene: TRBJ2-4
D gene: .
V gene: TRBV6-5
CDR3 length: 16
clone size: many
CDR3 DNA: TGTGCCAGCAGTTCAACAGGGAGACTAGCCAAAAACATTCAGTACTTC
CDR3 protein: CASSSTGRLAKNIQYF

J gene: TRBJ2-7
D gene: .
V gene: TRBV11-2
CDR3 length: 15
clone size: many
CDR3 DNA: TGTGCCAGCAGCCAACCGGAATACCGCGCCCACGAGCAGTACTTC
CDR3 protein: CASSQPEYRAHEQYF

J gene: TRBJ2-7
D gene: .
V gene: TRBV20-1
CDR3 length: 13
clone size: few
CDR3 DNA: TGCAGTGCTAGTCAGTCCGGACAGTACGAGCAGTACTTC
CDR3 protein: CSASQSGQYEQYF

J gene: TRBJ1-1
D gene: TRBD1
V gene: TRBV28
CDR3 length: 15
clone size: .
CDR3 DNA: TGTGCCAGCAGTTACTTCGGGACAGGGCACACTGAAGCTTTCTTT
CDR3 protein: CASSYFGTGHTEAFF

J gene: TRBJ1-3
D gene: .
V gene: TRBV2
CDR3 length: 15
clone size: many
CDR3 DNA: TGTGCCAGCAGTACCCAGAGCTACTCTGGAAACACCATATATTTT
CDR3 protein: CASSTQSYSGNTIYF

J gene: TRBJ1-2
D gene: .
V gene: TRBV12-3/TRBV12-4
CDR3 length: 13
clone size: many
CDR3 DNA: TGTGCCAGCAGCTTATGGGGCGACAATGGCTACACCTTC
CDR3 protein: CASSLWGDNGYTF

J gene: TRBJ2-5
D gene: TRBD1
V gene: TRBV29-1
CDR3 length: 14
clone size: many
CDR3 DNA: TGCAGCGTTGACGTGGGACAGGGGGCAGAGACCCAGTACTTC
CDR3 protein: CSVDVGQGAETQYF

J gene: TRBJ2-7
D gene: .
V gene: TRBV5-4
CDR3 length: 12
clone size: many
CDR3 DNA: TGTGCCAGCAGCTACACAGGCAACGAGCAGTACTTC
CDR3 protein: CASSYTGNEQYF

J gene: TRBJ2-7
D gene: .
V gene: TRBV5-1
CDR3 length: 14
clone size: few
CDR3 DNA: TGCGCCAGCAGCTTCGGGACACCGTCCTACGAGCAGTACTTC
CDR3 protein: CASSFGTPSYEQYF

J gene: TRBJ1-5
D gene: TRBD1
V gene: TRBV28
CDR3 length: 17
clone size: many
CDR3 DNA: TGTGCCAGCTCCCGTCTCCTGAACAGGGGTGGCAATCAGCCCCAGCATTTT
CDR3 protein: CASSRLLNRGGNQPQHF

J gene: TRBJ1-5
D gene: .
V gene: TRBV27
CDR3 length: 14
clone size: .
CDR3 DNA: TGTGCCAGCAGTTTTGCAGGAAGCAATCAGCCCCAGCATTTT
CDR3 protein: CASSFAGSNQPQHF

J gene: TRBJ1-1
D gene: .
V gene: TRBV28
CDR3 length: 13
clone size: many
CDR3 DNA: TGTGCCAGCAGTCATCCAATGGCCGCTGAAGCTTTCTTT
CDR3 protein: CASSHPMAAEAFF

J gene: TRBJ2-1
D gene: .
V gene: TRBV11-2
CDR3 length: 12
clone size: .
CDR3 DNA: TGTGCCAGCAGCCCAACCTCAATTGAGCAGTTCTTC
CDR3 protein: CASSPTSIEQFF

J gene: TRBJ2-7
D gene: TRBD1
V gene: TRBV5-1
CDR3 length: 14
clone size: many
CDR3 DNA: TGTGCCAGCAGTTTGCGGGACAGGGTAGGCGAGCAGTACTTC
CDR3 protein: CASSLRDRVGEQYF

J gene: TRBJ1-2
D gene: TRBD1
V gene: TRBV18
CDR3 length: 13
clone size: many
CDR3 DNA: TGTGCCAGCTCCCCCGGACAGGGAGAGGGCTACACCTTC
CDR3 protein: CASSPGQGEGYTF

J gene: TRBJ2-7
D gene: .
V gene: TRBV7-8
CDR3 length: 16
clone size: many
CDR3 DNA: TGTGCCAGCAGCTTAGGGCCCGGACTCAGCTCCTACGAGCAGTACTTC
CDR3 protein: CASSLGPGLSSYEQYF

J gene: TRBJ2-7
D gene: .
V gene: TRBV3-1
CDR3 length: 13
clone size: many
CDR3 DNA: TGTGCCAGCAGCCAGCTTCCGGGCGACGAGCAGTACTTC
CDR3 protein: CASSQLPGDEQYF

J gene: TRBJ1-1
D gene: .
V gene: TRBV10-3
CDR3 length: 17
clone size: .
CDR3 DNA: TGTGCCATCAGTGACCCTAAAGGGAAGAGGATGAACACTGAAGCTTTCTTT
CDR3 protein: CAISDPKGKRMNTEAFF

J gene: TRBJ2-7
D gene: TRBD1
V gene: TRBV3-1
CDR3 length: 15
clone size: .
CDR3 DNA: TGTGCCAGCAGCCAGCCGGGACAGGGGTACTACGAGCAGTACTTC
CDR3 protein: CASSQPGQGYYEQYF

J gene: TRBJ2-2
D gene: TRBD2
V gene: TRBV9
CDR3 length: 16
clone size: .
CDR3 DNA: TGTGCCAGCAGCACACGGACGGGGAGGGACACCGGGGAGCTGTTTTTT
CDR3 protein: CASSTRTGRDTGELFF

J gene: TRBJ2-6
D gene: .
V gene: TRBV28
CDR3 length: 17
clone size: many
CDR3 DNA: TGTGCCAGCAGTTTATCCAGGATCGCCTCTGGGGCCAACGTCCTGACTTTC
CDR3 protein: CASSLSRIASGANVLTF

J gene: TRBJ2-5
D gene: .
V gene: TRBV20-1
CDR3 length: 14
clone size: many
CDR3 DNA: TGCAGTGCTAGCCAGGACAGCTTCCAAGAGACCCAGTACTTC
CDR3 protein: CSASQDSFQETQYF

J gene: TRBJ1-6
D gene: .
V gene: TRBV6-1
CDR3 length: 13
clone size: .
CDR3 DNA: TGTGCCAGCCGGAGGGGCGCAGGTTCACCCCTCCACTTT
CDR3 protein: CASRRGAGSPLHF

J gene: TRBJ2-3
D gene: TRBD2
V gene: TRBV28
CDR3 length: 16
clone size: .
CDR3 DNA: TGTGCCAGCAGCACTAGCGGGAGGGCCAAGCCAGATACGCAGTATTTT
CDR3 protein: CASSTSGRAKPDTQYF

J gene: TRBJ2-4
D gene: TRBD2
V gene: TRBV11-3
CDR3 length: 15
clone size: .
CDR3 DNA: TGTGCCAGCAGCTCACGCGGGGGGGCGGGAAACATTCAGTACTTC
CDR3 protein: CASSSRGGAGNIQYF

J gene: TRBJ2-7
D gene: TRBD1
V gene: TRBV6-1
CDR3 length: 15
clone size: few
CDR3 DNA: TGTGCCAGCAGTGCCCCAGGCAGGGGGCGCGACGAGCAGTACTTC
CDR3 protein: CASSAPGRGRDEQYF

J gene: TRBJ1-2
D gene: .
V gene: TRBV27
CDR3 length: 15
clone size: many
CDR3 DNA: TGTGCCAGCAGTAGGGGGGGGGGGGGAAACTATGGCTACACCTTC
CDR3 protein: CASSRGGGGNYGYTF

J gene: TRBJ1-5
D gene: .
V gene: TRBV13
CDR3 length: 13
clone size: .
CDR3 DNA: TGTGCCAGCAGCTTGCATCAGAATCAGCCCCAGCATTTT
CDR3 protein: CASSLHQNQPQHF

J gene: TRBJ1-1
D gene: TRBD1
V gene: TRBV7-3
CDR3 length: 16
clone size: .
CDR3 DNA: TGTGCCAGCAGCCCAATCGGGACAGGGTCAATCACTGAAGCTTTCTTT
CDR3 protein: CASSPIGTGSITEAFF

J gene: TRBJ1-2
D gene: TRBD1
V gene: TRBV28
CDR3 length: 13
clone size: many
CDR3 DNA: TGTGCCAGCAGTAAACAGGGAGGGGGCGGCTACACCTTC
CDR3 protein: CASSKQGGGGYTF

J gene: TRBJ1-3
D gene: .
V gene: TRBV5-1
CDR3 length: 14
clone size: .
CDR3 DNA: TGCGCCAGCAAAAGAGACACCGCTGGAAACACCATATATTTT
CDR3 protein: CASKRDTAGNTIYF

J gene: TRBJ2-3
D gene: TRBD2
V gene: TRBV11-3
CDR3 length: 14
clone size: .
CDR3 DNA: TGTGCCAGCAGCTCTAGCGGGATGGGGGATACGCAGTATTTT
CDR3 protein: CASSSSGMGDTQYF

J gene: TRBJ1-1
D gene: .
V gene: TRBV7-2
CDR3 length: 14
clone size: few
CDR3 DNA: TGTGCCAGCACCCCTCGACAGATGAACACTGAAGCTTTCTTT
CDR3 protein: CASTPRQMNTEAFF

J gene: TRBJ1-1
D gene: .
V gene: TRBV29-1
CDR3 length: 14
clone size: many
CDR3 DNA: TGCAGCGTTTTTCTCGGAGTTACGAACACTGAAGCTTTCTTT
CDR3 protein: CSVFLGVTNTEAFF

J gene: TRBJ2-7
D gene: .
V gene: TRBV6-5
CDR3 length: 14
clone size: few
CDR3 DNA: TGTGCCAGCAGTTATGACGGGAGTAGGGCCGAGCAGTACTTC
CDR3 protein: CASSYDGSRAEQYF

J gene: TRBJ2-5
D gene: TRBD2
V gene: TRBV7-3
CDR3 length: 17
clone size: .
CDR3 DNA: TGTGCCAGCAGCCGGGGACTAGCGGGAGGGCGCCATAAGACCCAGTACTTC
CDR3 protein: CASSRGLAGGRHKTQYF

J gene: TRBJ1-5
D gene: .
V gene: TRBV3-1
CDR3 length: 19
clone size: few
CDR3 DNA: TGTGCCAGCAGCCAAGATGTTCGTTCGTCGCGGGGCACCAATCAGCCCCAGCATTTT
CDR3 protein: CASSQDVRSSRGTNQPQHF

J gene: TRBJ2-7
D gene: .
V gene: TRBV5-1
CDR3 length: 15
clone size: .
CDR3 DNA: TGCGCCAGCAGCGGGCTACTTAGCGGAGGGGGAGAGCAGTACTTC
CDR3 protein: CASSGLLSGGGEQYF

J gene: TRBJ2-7
D gene: TRBD2
V gene: TRBV10-3
CDR3 length: 14
clone size: few
CDR3 DNA: TGTGCCATCAGACTAGCGGGAGGGTTCTACGAGCAGTACTTC
CDR3 protein: CAIRLAGGFYEQYF

J gene: TRBJ2-2
D gene: TRBD1
V gene: TRBV28
CDR3 length: 15
clone size: few
CDR3 DNA: TGTGCCAGCAGCCCGGGACAGGGAAGGACCGGGGAGCTGTTTTTT
CDR3 protein: CASSPGQGRTGELFF

J gene: TRBJ2-5
D gene: TRBD2
V gene: TRBV27
CDR3 length: 14
clone size: many
CDR3 DNA: TGTGCCAGCAGTCCTTTAGCGGGAGAAGAGACCCAGTACTTC
CDR3 protein: CASSPLAGEETQYF

J gene: TRBJ1-3
D gene: .
V gene: TRBV19
CDR3 length: 17
clone size: once
CDR3 DNA: TGTGCCAGTAGTATATCGGGGAGGTTAAGCTCTGGAAACACCATATATTTT
CDR3 protein: CASSISGRLSSGNTIYF